The 27 T cell receptor beta chains in this list originate from one sample, sequenced in a study of blood T cells in healthy people across ages (dated by TCRdb to 2015 to 2017). Library preparation employed 5' RACE. Sequenced on an Illumina HiSeq 2500. The second PCR ran for about 7 to 11 cycles and used a J-beta primer mix along with a sample-barcoded 5' primer. TCRdb trimmed public reads at Q25 via fastp, called clones via MiXCR and kept in-frame beta chains. Every CDR3 protein is listed once, alongside the most common genes and DNA of its rows. For this sample there are about 1.6 million distinct CDR3 sequences; around 35% appear just once. The ten largest clones capture about 11% of the sample. Material for sequencing was blood. These receptors were taken from a woman aged 25-40 years in good health.

In this sample, this clonotype turned up a few times. The chain combines TRBV7-6 with TRBJ2-5; possible D gene TRBD2, 6 bases. Trimming cost V 0 bases and J 5 bases, with 10 bases left between them. CDR1 and CDR2 (germline): SGHVS, FNYEAQ. This CDR3 has 14 residues. The CDR3 spells CASSLARGVETQYF. CDR3 nucleotides: TGTGCCAGCAGCTTAGCGCGGGGTGTGGAGACCCAGTACTTC.

The V gene is TRBV11-2, the J gene TRBJ2-1; D may be TRBD2 (6 bases). This CDR3 has 16 amino acids. CDR1 and CDR2 from the germline V gene are SGHAT and FQNNGV. Trimming left V 5 bases short and J 10 bases short, with 24 bases between. In nucleotides, the CDR3 is TGTGCCAGCAGCGCACGGAGCGGGCCGTACACGGCCGAGCAGTTCTTC. Translating it yields CASSARSGPYTAEQFF. The variable domain in full, completed from reference TRBV11-2 and TRBJ2-1, reads EAGVAQSPRYKIIEKRQSVAFWCNPISGHATLYWYQQILGQGPKLLIQFQNNGVVDDSQLPKDRFSAERLKGVDSTLKIQPAKLEDSAVYLCASSARSGPYTAEQFFGPGTRLTVL.

V gene TRBV13 combines with J gene TRBJ2-6; D is undetermined. The germline CDR1 and CDR2 sequences are PRHDT and FYEKMQ (reference sequence). The V end was cut by 6 bases, the J end by 6 bases, with 9 bases between. This CDR3 is 13 amino acids long. CDR3 nucleotides: TGTGCCAGCAGGAGAATCCCGGCCAACGTCCTGACTTTC. Amino acids: CASRRIPANVLTF. The full variable domain, completed using reference TRBV13 and TRBJ2-6, is AAGVIQSPRHLIKEKRETATLKCYPIPRHDTVYWYQQGPGQDPQFLISFYEKMQSDKGSIPDRFSAQQFSDYHSELNMSSLELGDSALYFCASRRIPANVLTFGAGSRLTVL.

This clonotype was counted at least ten times. This chain joins TRBV9 and TRBJ2-7; 10 bases map to TRBD2. J gave up 5 bases and V 4 bases, and 9 bases lay outside the gene matches. Germline-derived CDR1 and CDR2 are SGDLS and YYNGEE. The CDR3 sequence is 15 residues long. The CDR3 reads CASSFRAGGPNEQYF. The CDR3 DNA is TGTGCCAGCAGCTTCCGAGCGGGAGGGCCGAACGAGCAGTACTTC.

This sequence joins TRBV30 and TRBJ2-4; the D gene is possibly TRBD1 (5 bases). This CDR3 region has 15 residues. Trimming took off 0 bases at V and 9 bases at J, with 18 bases between the two ends. The germline CDR1 and CDR2 sequences are GTSNPN and SVGIG (reference sequence). CDR3 coding DNA: TGTGCCTGGAGTGTAGGGCTTCCAGGGCGTAGCATTCAGTACTTC. Residues: CAWSVGLPGRSIQYF. The whole variable domain, remainder taken from reference TRBV30 and TRBJ2-4, is SQTIHQWPATLVQPVGSPLSLECTVEGTSNPNLYWYRQAAGRGLQLLFYSVGIGQISSEVPQNLSASRPQDRQFILSSKKLLLSDSGFYLCAWSVGLPGRSIQYFGAGTRLSVL.

This clonotype came up a few times. The V call is TRBV5-5, the J call TRBJ1-2; a weak D match, TRBD1 (5 bases). There are 15 residues in the CDR3. Trimming took off 2 bases at V and 0 bases at J, with 11 bases between the two ends. CDR1 is SGHKS, CDR2 YYEKEE, per germline (reference sequence). CDR3 nucleotide sequence: TGTGCCAGCAGCTTAGACAGAACGACTAACTATGGCTACACCTTC. Residues: CASSLDRTTNYGYTF.

This clonotype was seen a few times. The chain employs TRBV7-9 and TRBJ2-1; TRBD1 aligns across 9 bases. Trimming at V came to 8 bases and at J to 9 bases, leaving 8 bases not matched to a gene. The germline V gene has CDR1 SEHNR and CDR2 FQNEAQ (reference sequence). This CDR3 spans 13 amino acids. CDR3 in amino acids: CASLQQGASEQFF. In DNA, the CDR3 is TGTGCCAGCTTGCAACAGGGGGCGAGTGAGCAGTTCTTC.

This clonotype appeared a few times. This chain connects TRBV20-1 to TRBJ1-4, with D tentatively TRBD1 (5 bases). The CDR3 is 13 amino acids. The V gene lost 6 bases and the J gene lost 7 bases, with 15 bases spanning the gap. From germline, CDR1 is DFQATT and CDR2 SNEGSKA (reference sequence). The CDR3 region is CSAPAGGSEKLFF. In nucleotides, the CDR3 is TGCAGTGCCCCCGCGGGGGGGAGTGAAAAACTGTTTTTT.

The V and J genes are TRBV15 and TRBJ2-2, with 12 nucleotides matching TRBD2. This CDR3 has 16 residues. Unmatched junction bases numbered 7, after V lost 5 bases and J lost 6 bases. Germline loops: CDR1 LNHNV, CDR2 YYDKDF (reference sequence). The CDR3 region is CATSPPGLAGSGELFF. The CDR3 region has the DNA TGTGCCACCAGCCCCCCGGGACTAGCGGGTTCCGGGGAGCTGTTTTTT.

In its sample, this clonotype was seen a few times. V gene TRBV14 combines with J gene TRBJ2-3; D remains ambiguous. With 0 bases removed from V and 2 bases from J, the gap between germline ends came to 9 bases. Germline V gene sequence: CDR1 SGHDN, CDR2 FVKESK. This CDR3 contains 15 residues. CDR3 coding DNA: TGTGCCAGCAGCCAAGAAGAGGCGTCCACAGATACGCAGTATTTT. Amino acids: CASSQEEASTDTQYF.

The chain employs TRBV20-1 and TRBJ1-1; no definite D call. V shed 3 bases and J shed 7 bases, with 18 bases lying between them. The germline V gene has CDR1 DFQATT and CDR2 SNEGSKA (reference sequence). The CDR3 sequence is 14 residues long. The CDR3 DNA reads TGCAGTGCTAGGTCGGGATCTGAGGCCCTTGAAGCTTTCTTT. This encodes CSARSGSEALEAFF.

The V gene is TRBV3-1, the J gene TRBJ2-7, with TRBD2 identical over 14 bases. Per the germline V gene, CDR1 is LGHDT and CDR2 is YNNKEL (reference sequence). CDR3 length: 17 residues. Germline trimming cut 7 bases from V and 3 bases from J; bases unmatched to any gene: 11. The chain's CDR3 is CASNVLPGLAGVYEQYF. The CDR3 DNA is TGTGCCAGCAACGTCCTCCCGGGACTAGCGGGAGTCTACGAGCAGTACTTC.

V usage is TRBV27 and J usage is TRBJ2-7; D may be TRBD2 (6 bases). The length of the CDR3 is 16 residues. V was shortened by 2 bases and J by 2 bases, with 16 bases between the two germline ends. Germline CDR1 is MNHEY and CDR2 is SMNVEV (reference sequence). The CDR3 DNA sequence: TGTGCCAGCAGTTTAGGGAGCGGGCAGGTTGCCTACGAGCAGTACTTC. It specifies CASSLGSGQVAYEQYF.

The chain carries TRBV11-2 and TRBJ2-1, with TRBD1 identical over 8 bases. V lost 5 bases, J lost 2 bases, and 8 bases stayed unmatched. The CDR3 runs 16 residues. Germline-derived CDR1 and CDR2 are SGHAT and FQNNGV. As DNA, the CDR3 is TGTGCCAGCAGCACAGGGGACAGGATCACCTACAATGAGCAGTTCTTC. It yields the protein CASSTGDRITYNEQFF.

The chain combines TRBV28 with TRBJ2-7; TRBD2 aligns across 8 bases. CDR3 length equals 14 residues. V lost 6 bases to trimming and J lost 5 bases; unmatched junction nucleotides: 9. Germline V gene sequence: CDR1 MDHEN, CDR2 SYDVKM. The CDR3 reads CASSLGLARHEQYF. CDR3 DNA: TGTGCCAGCAGCCTAGGACTAGCCCGCCACGAGCAGTACTTC.

The chain joins TRBV4-2 to TRBJ1-2; tentative D call: TRBD1 (6 bases). Germline values: CDR1 LGHNA, CDR2 YNFKEQ. V lost 1 base and J 7 bases, leaving 16 bases between the germline ends. The CDR3 runs 15 residues. For the CDR3, the DNA is TGTGCCAGCAGCCAAGTTCGGGGGGCGGAAGGTGGCTACACCTTC. The encoded protein is CASSQVRGAEGGYTF.

The chain recombines TRBV6-5 with TRBJ2-7, with TRBD2 matching over 8 bases. Germline V gene sequence: CDR1 MNHEY, CDR2 SVGAGI. The V and J ends lost 6 bases and 0 bases, in that order; junction bases with no gene match: 7. The CDR3 consists of 15 residues. This CDR3 reads CASSTSGGSSYEQYF. As DNA, the CDR3 is TGTGCCAGCAGCACGAGCGGGGGAAGCTCCTACGAGCAGTACTTC.

V is TRBV7-9 and J is TRBJ2-2, with no clear D. CDR1 and CDR2 from the germline V gene are SEHNR and FQNEAQ (reference sequence). The CDR3 is 15 residues long. V gave up 6 bases and J gave up 2 bases, with 13 bases separating them. CDR3 region: CASRLMGGNTGELFF. The CDR3 nucleotides are TGTGCCAGCAGGTTAATGGGCGGAAACACCGGGGAGCTGTTTTTT.

This clonotype has only a few counts. This rearrangement joins TRBV5-1 to TRBJ2-7; TRBD1 matches at 8 bases. Germline lookup yields CDR1 SGHRS and CDR2 YFSETQ. With 1 base clipped from V and 5 bases from J, the junction kept 11 bases outside the gene matches. The CDR3 length is 16 residues. Here the CDR3 reads CASSLPPGQDLHEQYF. The CDR3 coding sequence is TGCGCCAGCAGCTTGCCACCGGGACAGGATCTCCACGAGCAGTACTTC.

This clonotype was picked up many times. This chain joins TRBV20-1 and TRBJ2-7; 12 bases are a match to TRBD2. The J segment lost 6 bases and the V segment lost 2 bases, leaving 11 bases of the junction unmatched. Germline CDR1 DFQATT, CDR2 SNEGSKA (reference sequence). This CDR3 spans 16 amino acids. In DNA, the CDR3 is TGCAGTGCTAGACTGACTAGCGGGGGATCACTACTCGAGCAGTACTTC. Translating it yields CSARLTSGGSLLEQYF.

A few counts support this clonotype. The chain has TRBV2 and TRBJ1-2; maybe TRBD1 (5 bases). The CDR3 loop spans 14 amino acids. Germline V gene sequence: CDR1 SNHLY, CDR2 FYNNEI. V lost 4 bases and J 10 bases, leaving 19 bases between the germline ends. The CDR3 reads CASSGGLLSLDYTF. CDR3 in DNA: TGTGCCAGCAGTGGGGGACTCCTTAGTCTTGACTACACCTTC.

The genes are TRBV27 and TRBJ1-2; the match to TRBD1 covers 7 bases. V was clipped by 3 bases and J by 3 bases; unmatched bases: 7. The germline gives CDR1 MNHEY, CDR2 SMNVEV (reference sequence). This CDR3 is 15 amino acids long. As DNA, the CDR3 is TGTGCCAGCAGTTTTAAGGACAGGAGGGACTATGGCTACACCTTC. Translating it yields CASSFKDRRDYGYTF.

This clonotype was detected once. This chain links TRBV20-1 with TRBJ2-7, with 10 bases identical to TRBD2. This CDR3 has 14 amino acids. V lost 1 base, J lost 7 bases, and 7 bases stayed unmatched. Germline V CDR1 and CDR2: DFQATT, SNEGSKA (reference sequence). The CDR3 loop is CSARVASGRGEQYF. The CDR3 region has the DNA TGCAGTGCTAGAGTGGCTAGCGGGAGAGGTGAGCAGTACTTC.

This clonotype was seen a few times. The chain is built from TRBV6-2 or TRBV6-3 and TRBJ1-1; D is perhaps TRBD1 (5 bases). This CDR3 contains 13 residues. V lost 7 bases and J 4 bases, leaving 13 bases between the germline ends. Looked up from germline, CDR1 is MNHEY and CDR2 is SVGEGT. CDR3 protein: CASTADGTTEAFF. DNA of the CDR3: TGTGCCAGCACCGCCGACGGGACCACTGAAGCTTTCTTT.

This clonotype was detected a few times. The genes are TRBV12-3 or TRBV12-4 and TRBJ2-4; D remains ambiguous. Trimming stripped 0 bases from V and 0 bases from J, with 6 bases between. This CDR3 region has 15 residues. CDR3 amino acids: CASSLAEQAKNIQYF. For the CDR3, the DNA is TGTGCCAGCAGTTTAGCAGAGCAAGCCAAAAACATTCAGTACTTC.

The chain combines TRBV18 with TRBJ2-5; possible D gene TRBD2, 5 bases. Trimming removed 3 bases at V and 5 bases at J, with 13 bases between. The CDR3 totals 14 residues. Germline V CDR1 and CDR2: KGHSH, LQKENI. In DNA form, the CDR3 reads TGTGCCAGCTCACCTGGAGGTATTGGGGAGACCCAGTACTTC. As protein: CASSPGGIGETQYF. The whole variable domain, remainder taken from reference TRBV18 and TRBJ2-5, is NAGVMQNPRHLVRRRGQEARLRCSPMKGHSHVYWYRQLPEEGLKFMVYLQKENIIDESGMPKERFSAEFPKEGPSILRIQQVVRGDSAAYFCASSPGGIGETQYFGPGTRLLVL.

The chain couples TRBV27 to TRBJ2-1; a weak D match, TRBD2 (6 bases). The CDR3 has 14 residues. Deletions cut 7 bases from V and 4 bases from J, with 14 bases between. Germline CDR1 reads MNHEY; CDR2 reads SMNVEV (reference sequence). CDR3 loop: CASTHGGKYNEQFF. For the CDR3, the DNA is TGTGCCAGCACCCATGGGGGGAAGTACAATGAGCAGTTCTTC.